These 26 T cell receptor beta chains originate from one sample sequenced in a study of blood T cell repertoires in COVID-19. Assay used: immunoSEQ multiplex PCR; TCRdb lists only in-frame clones, some missing. The sample shows some 150,000 clones, around 81% of them seen only once. Sequencing was performed on peripheral blood. The receptor set was obtained from a human donor in a cohort sampled during active COVID-19.

This clone was detected only once. The rearrangement uses TRBV4-1 and TRBJ1-2; the D gene is possibly TRBD1 (5 bases). Germline CDR1 is MGHRA and CDR2 is YSYEKL. The CDR3 has 14 amino acids. The ends were cut back, 0 bases at V and 7 bases at J, with 12 bases in the middle. CDR3 sequence reads: CASSQDGGVVGYTF. The CDR3 DNA follows: TGCGCCAGCAGCCAAGACGGAGGGGTGGTTGGCTACACCTTC.

CDR3 sequence (DNA): TGTGCCAGCAGTTATTTTCAGTACGCTGAGCAGTTCTTC. Amino acid sequence: CASSYFQYAEQFF. The V call is TRBV6-5, the J call TRBJ2-1, with D unresolved. Germline CDR1 reads MNHEY; CDR2 reads SVGAGI. The CDR3 has 13 amino acids. The V and J ends lost 3 bases and 9 bases respectively, with 12 bases between them.

This clone was observed a single time. The chain links TRBV2 to TRBJ1-1, with D tentatively TRBD1 (5 bases). CDR1 and CDR2 (germline): SNHLY, FYNNEI. The CDR3 consists of 15 residues. Trimming left V 2 bases short and J 4 bases short, with 14 bases between. CDR3 residues: CASSESLRGGTEAFF. CDR3 nucleotide sequence: TGTGCCAGCAGTGAAAGTTTGAGGGGAGGCACTGAAGCTTTCTTT.

The V and J genes are TRBV18 and TRBJ1-2, with a tentative D call TRBD1 (6 bases). Germline V gene sequence: CDR1 KGHSH, CDR2 LQKENI. The CDR3 runs to 16 residues. V was pared by 3 bases and J by 0 bases, with 14 bases between. Here the CDR3 reads CASSPSRQVANYGYTF. In DNA, the CDR3 is TGTGCCAGCTCACCGTCGCGACAGGTAGCTAACTATGGCTACACCTTC.

V is TRBV19 and J is TRBJ1-4; D remains ambiguous. V was pared by 5 bases and J by 0 bases, with 10 bases between. The CDR3 is made up of 15 amino acids. Germline-derived CDR1 and CDR2 are LNHDA and SQIVND (reference sequence). The CDR3 DNA sequence: TGTGCCAGTAGTTTCCCGTCTCCAACTAATGAAAAACTGTTTTTT. It specifies CASSFPSPTNEKLFF.

V usage is TRBV5-4 and J usage is TRBJ2-2, with 9 positions matching TRBD2. The CDR3 covers 16 residues. The trim removed 8 bases at V and 8 bases at J, leaving 16 bases unmatched. Germline lookup yields CDR1 SGHNT and CDR2 YYREEE (reference sequence). This CDR3 reads CASTTKRTSVGGELFF. Here the CDR3 DNA reads TGTGCCAGTACTACCAAAAGGACTAGCGTTGGAGGGGAGCTGTTTTTT.

The J gene is TRBJ1-5, the V gene TRBV29-1; 9 bases are shared with TRBD1. Germline CDR1 reads SQVTM; CDR2 reads ANQGSEA. With V trimmed by 6 bases and J by 0 bases, 3 bases remained unmatched. The CDR3 runs to 14 residues. CDR3 DNA sequence: TGCAGCGTGATGGACAGGGGTAGCAATCAGCCCCAGCATTTT. Residues: CSVMDRGSNQPQHF.

The chain recombines TRBV7-8 with TRBJ2-3; 7 bases line up with TRBD1. This CDR3 is built from 16 residues. The trim removed 7 bases at V and 3 bases at J, leaving 13 bases unmatched. CDR1 and CDR2 (germline): SGHVS, FQNEAQ. As DNA, the CDR3 is TGTGCCAGCACCCTCCAAGGGGGCAGAAGTACAGATACGCAGTATTTT. Translating it yields CASTLQGGRSTDTQYF.

V and J are TRBV5-8 and TRBJ2-5; TRBD1 matches at 8 bases. CDR1 is SGHTS, CDR2 YDEGEE, per germline. V was clipped by 4 bases and J by 11 bases; unmatched bases: 4. This CDR3 has 11 residues. The CDR3 loop is CASSVGTGQYF. In DNA, the CDR3 is TGTGCCAGCAGCGTAGGGACAGGACAGTACTTC. The complete variable domain, with remaining parts taken from reference TRBV5-8 and TRBJ2-5, reads EAGVTQSPTHLIKTRGQQATLRCSPISGHTSVYWYQQALGLGLQFLLWYDEGEERNRGNFPPRFSGRQFPNYSSELNVNALELEDSALYLCASSVGTGQYFGPGTRLLVL.

J is TRBJ2-1 and V is TRBV3-1 (or the pseudogene TRBV3-2); TRBD2 is a possible D gene (6 bases). Deletions cut 4 bases from V and 0 bases from J, with 13 bases between. The CDR3 spans 16 residues. Germline CDR1 is LGHDT and CDR2 is YNNKEL (reference sequence). CDR3 protein: CASSPDLARSYNEQFF. The CDR3 nucleotides read TGTGCCAGCAGCCCCGATCTAGCGCGCTCCTACAATGAGCAGTTCTTC.

V is TRBV3-1 (or the pseudogene TRBV3-2) and J is TRBJ1-3, with D unresolved. Per the germline V gene, CDR1 is LGHDT and CDR2 is YNNKEL (reference sequence). The CDR3 is 16 residues long. V lost 1 base and J lost 0, with 10 bases in between. CDR3 sequence: CASSQGAGSSGNTIYF. CDR3 in DNA: TGTGCCAGCAGCCAAGGAGCGGGGAGCTCTGGAAACACCATATATTTT.

The chain links TRBV9 to TRBJ2-1; 14 bases match TRBD2. This CDR3 spans 18 amino acids. Germline loops: CDR1 SGDLS, CDR2 YYNGEE. Trimming at V came to 0 bases and at J to 4 bases, leaving 6 bases not matched to a gene. CDR3 in amino acids: CASSVDPGTSGSYNEQFF. The DNA of the CDR3 is TGTGCCAGCAGCGTAGACCCCGGGACTAGCGGGAGTTACAATGAGCAGTTCTTC.

The chain links TRBV5-1 to TRBJ1-5; no clear D gene. Germline V gene sequence: CDR1 SGHRS, CDR2 YFSETQ. The V end lost 1 base, the J end lost 7 bases, and 15 bases lay between the germline ends. The CDR3 length is 15 residues. The CDR3 bases are TGCGCCAGCAGCTTGACGTCAGGTTTATCGCAGCCCCAGCATTTT. It is translated as CASSLTSGLSQPQHF.

V is TRBV14 and J is TRBJ2-1; 8 nucleotides agree with TRBD1. The CDR3 length is 15 residues. V trimming: 5 bases; J trimming: 1 base; junction bases outside the gene matches: 4. CDR1 and CDR2 from the germline V gene are SGHDN and FVKESK. The CDR3 nucleotides are TGTGCCAGCAGCGGCAGGGGGCGATCCTACAATGAGCAGTTCTTC. Its protein is CASSGRGRSYNEQFF.

The chain joins TRBV7-2 to TRBJ2-2, with 8 bases identical to TRBD2. This CDR3 is 15 amino acids long. Unmatched junction bases numbered 4, after V lost 1 base and J lost 6 bases. Germline CDR1 SGHTA, CDR2 FQGNSA. The chain's CDR3 is CASSLDGRASGELFF. The CDR3 region has the DNA TGTGCCAGCAGCTTAGACGGGAGGGCCTCCGGGGAGCTGTTTTTT.

The chain uses TRBV27 and TRBJ1-2, with 11 bases matching TRBD1. The CDR3 is 16 amino acids. J was trimmed by 5 bases and V by 0 bases; bases with no gene match: 5. Looked up from germline, CDR1 is MNHEY and CDR2 is SMNVEV (reference sequence). CDR3 sequence (DNA): TGTGCCAGCAGTTTATCAGCTTGGGACAGGGGGTATGGCTACACCTTC. This codes for CASSLSAWDRGYGYTF.

The chain combines TRBV5-4 with TRBJ2-1; 10 bases fit TRBD2. V gave up 1 base and J gave up 6 bases; unmatched junction bases: 4. CDR3 length: 15 amino acids. The germline gives CDR1 SGHNT, CDR2 YYREEE (reference sequence). The CDR3 nucleotides are TGTGCCAGCAGCTTGCAGCTAGCGGGAGTCAATGAGCAGTTCTTC. Translation: CASSLQLAGVNEQFF.

The chain links TRBV12-2 to TRBJ1-1; the table names TRBD1, a call not compared with the DNA. TRBV12-2 is labeled a pseudogene. The CDR3 runs to 15 residues. The CDR3 DNA follows: TGTGCAAGTCGCTTAACCCGGAAGGGGCTCACTGAAGCTTTCTTT. This encodes CASRLTRKGLTEAFF.

This chain joins TRBV19 and TRBJ2-7, with D uncertain. From germline, CDR1 is LNHDA and CDR2 SQIVND (reference sequence). The V end lost 9 bases, the J end lost 0 bases, and 21 bases lay between the germline ends. CDR3 size: 16 residues. CDR3 amino acids: CASLTRRVPRSYEQYF. The CDR3 DNA follows: TGTGCCAGCCTGACCCGGAGAGTACCCCGCTCCTACGAGCAGTACTTC.

The chain joins TRBV6-5 to TRBJ1-2, with 7 nucleotides matching TRBD1. The CDR3 spans 15 residues. V shed 8 bases, J shed 0 bases, and the junction held 9 bases outside the gene matches. In germline, CDR1 is MNHEY, CDR2 SVGAGI. The CDR3 DNA follows: TGTGCCAGCTTCGACAGGGCGTTTTCTAACTATGGCTACACCTTC. Translation gives CASFDRAFSNYGYTF.

This clone was recorded once. The genes are TRBV19 and TRBJ2-3; D gene unclear. CDR1 LNHDA and CDR2 SQIVND come from the germline V gene (reference sequence). The CDR3 has 13 residues. V was cut by 3 bases and J by 4 bases, with 8 bases left in between. Here the CDR3 reads CASSIVLSDTQYF. The CDR3 DNA is TGTGCCAGTAGTATCGTCCTCTCAGATACGCAGTATTTT.

There are a few counts of this clone. The gene calls are TRBV7-2 and TRBJ1-6; D is undetermined. Between the trimmed V and J ends, which lost 5 bases and 10 bases, there was a span of 21 bases. This CDR3 contains 16 residues. Germline CDR1 is SGHTA and CDR2 is FQGNSA. CDR3 protein: CASSLQTQRVPSPLHF. DNA for the CDR3: TGTGCCAGCAGCCTACAAACTCAGAGGGTTCCGTCACCCCTCCACTTT.

The rearrangement links TRBV28 to TRBJ1-6, with 8 positions matching TRBD1. V gave up 5 bases and J gave up 8 bases; unmatched junction bases: 8. This CDR3 spans 15 amino acids. Germline CDR1 reads MDHEN; CDR2 reads SYDVKM. This CDR3 is CASSGSPGGDSPLHF. The CDR3 DNA reads TGTGCCAGCAGTGGGAGCCCAGGGGGCGATTCACCCCTCCACTTT.

This rearrangement joins TRBV7-9 to TRBJ1-4, with TRBD1 matching 10 bases. The J segment lost 8 bases and the V segment lost 0 bases, leaving 9 bases of the junction unmatched. The CDR3 sequence is 17 residues long. CDR1 and CDR2 (germline): SEHNR, FQNEAQ (reference sequence). The CDR3 DNA sequence: TGTGCCAGCAGCTTAGCCCTTGGACAGGGGGGTAACGAAAAACTGTTTTTT. Translating gives CASSLALGQGGNEKLFF. Drawing the rest from reference TRBV7-9 and TRBJ1-4, the complete variable domain is DTGVSQNPRHKITKRGQNVTFRCDPISEHNRLYWYRQTLGQGPEFLTYFQNEAQLEKSRLLSDRFSAERPKGSFSTLEIQRTEQGDSAMYLCASSLALGQGGNEKLFFGSGTQLSVL.

The CDR3 DNA reads as TGTGCCAGCAGAGGGGGGGCGGCGCCGAACACCGGGGAGCTGTTTTTT. Protein product: CASRGGAAPNTGELFF. The rearrangement uses TRBV7-6 and TRBJ2-2; weak D call: TRBD2 (7 bases). The ends were cut back, 6 bases at V and 0 bases at J, with 14 bases in the middle. The CDR3 loop spans 16 amino acids. The germline V gene has CDR1 SGHVS and CDR2 FNYEAQ.

J is TRBJ1-5 and V is TRBV6-4; D not certain. This CDR3 spans 11 amino acids. Per the germline V gene, CDR1 is MRHNA and CDR2 is SNTAGT. V was pared by 5 bases and J by 4 bases, with 3 bases between. Here the CDR3 DNA reads TGTGCCAGCAGTCTTAATCAGCCCCAGCATTTT. Amino acids: CASSLNQPQHF.